What follows are 27 T cell receptor beta chains derived from one specimen sequenced in a study of cytomegalovirus exposure and HLA in healthy donors. Some clones are missing from TCRdb's copy, which holds only in-frame ones; the method was immunoSEQ multiplex PCR. This repertoire shows 220,000 or so clones, around 86% found once; its top ten account for about 2%. Sequencing was performed on PBMCs. These receptor sequences come from a woman aged 18-30 years in good health and CMV-seropositive.

This sequence joins TRBV7-8 and TRBJ2-7; the match to TRBD2 covers 13 bases. Per germline, CDR1 SGHVS and CDR2 FQNEAQ. Trimming cost V 5 bases and J 4 bases; bases outside gene matches: 11. The CDR3 is made up of 17 amino acids. For the CDR3, the DNA is TGTGCCAGCAGCCCCGGACTAGCGGGAGCGTTTCGATACGAGCAGTACTTC. Its translation: CASSPGLAGAFRYEQYF.

This chain uses TRBV12-5 with TRBJ2-3, with TRBD2 matching over 11 bases. The CDR3 has 15 residues. Trimming cost V 7 bases and J 3 bases; bases outside gene matches: 6. The germline V gene has CDR1 LGHNT and CDR2 FRNRAP. The CDR3 DNA reads as TGTGCTAGTGCCGTCGGGACTAGCGGTACAGATACGCAGTATTTT. This gives the protein CASAVGTSGTDTQYF. Filled out from reference TRBV12-5 and TRBJ2-3, the complete variable domain reads DARVTQTPRHKVTEMGQEVTMRCQPILGHNTVFWYRQTMMQGLELLAYFRNRAPLDDSGMPKDRFSAEMPDATLATLKIQPSEPRDSAVYFCASAVGTSGTDTQYFGPGTRLTVL.

This clone is a singleton in its sample. The gene calls are TRBV28 and TRBJ1-5, with D possibly being TRBD1 (5 bases). Trimming cost V 2 bases and J 5 bases, with 13 bases left between them. The germline gives CDR1 MDHEN, CDR2 SYDVKM. The CDR3 length is 15 residues. CDR3 sequence (DNA): TGTGCCAGCAGTTTAGTCTGGGACTTTCATCAGCCCCAGCATTTT. This sequence encodes CASSLVWDFHQPQHF.

This clone was seen a single time. The V gene is TRBV28, the J gene TRBJ1-4; tentatively, D is TRBD1 (6 bases). CDR1 is MDHEN and CDR2 is SYDVKM in the germline V gene. The CDR3 is 14 amino acids. V was clipped by 6 bases and J by 4 bases, with 12 bases between them. CDR3 DNA: TGTGCCAGCAGAACACAGGGCTTTAATGAAAAACTGTTTTTT. This sequence encodes CASRTQGFNEKLFF.

The J gene is TRBJ1-4, the V gene TRBV27, with TRBD1 as a possible D gene (5 bases). Germline CDR1 and CDR2: MNHEY and SMNVEV (reference sequence). The ends were cut back, 2 bases at V and 7 bases at J, with 11 bases in the middle. The CDR3 consists of 14 residues. Here the CDR3 DNA reads TGTGCCAGCAGTTTAAAGGGGATCGGTGAAAAACTGTTTTTT. Encoded protein: CASSLKGIGEKLFF.

This clone was counted a single time. V gene TRBV19 combines with J gene TRBJ2-7; D possibly corresponds to TRBD2 (5 bases). The CDR3 consists of 14 residues. CDR1 is LNHDA, CDR2 SQIVND, per germline (reference sequence). The V and J ends lost 4 bases and 0 bases respectively, with 10 bases between them. The CDR3 DNA reads TGTGCCAGTAGTAATCCCGGAGGCTCCTACGAGCAGTACTTC. Its translation: CASSNPGGSYEQYF.

This CDR3 reads CASSLIGESLGGNTIYF. CDR3 DNA: TGTGCCAGCAGCTTAATAGGGGAATCTCTCGGTGGAAACACCATATATTTT. The chain is built from TRBV7-6 and TRBJ1-3, with D tentatively TRBD1 (5 bases). Looked up from germline, CDR1 is SGHVS and CDR2 is FNYEAQ. V lost 2 bases and J lost 3, with 17 bases in between. The CDR3 has 17 residues.

As to this clone: In the same sample, other DNA sequences code for this CDR3. The chain links TRBV5-1 to TRBJ1-1; a weak D match, TRBD1 (5 bases). Germline V gene data show CDR1 as SGHRS and CDR2 as YFSETQ. Trimming removed 0 bases from V and 4 bases from J, with 10 bases in between. CDR3 length equals 14 residues. CDR3 DNA sequence: TGCGCCAGCAGCTTGGAGAGGGGAGGCACTGAAGCTTTCTTT. The encoded protein is CASSLERGGTEAFF.

V and J are TRBV25-1 and TRBJ1-4; 7 nucleotides agree with TRBD1. The CDR3 totals 18 residues. Germline values: CDR1 MGHDK, CDR2 SYGVNS. J lost 6 bases, V lost 1 base, and 14 bases had no gene match. The chain's CDR3 is CASSESNAATGYYEKLFF. Written as DNA, the CDR3 is TGTGCCAGCAGTGAATCCAACGCCGCGACAGGGTATTATGAAAAACTGTTTTTT.

J is TRBJ2-5 and V is TRBV2; 10 bases agree with TRBD2. Germline loops: CDR1 SNHLY, CDR2 FYNNEI. V gave up 0 bases and J gave up 4 bases; unmatched junction bases: 5. The CDR3 has 16 amino acids. The CDR3 coding sequence is TGTGCCAGCAGTGAAGCTCCCCTAGCGGGAGTAGAGACCCAGTACTTC. As protein: CASSEAPLAGVETQYF. The full variable domain, its missing parts supplied by reference TRBV2 and TRBJ2-5, is EPEVTQTPSHQVTQMGQEVILRCVPISNHLYFYWYRQILGQKVEFLVSFYNNEISEKSEIFDDQFSVERPDGSNFTLKIRSTKLEDSAMYFCASSEAPLAGVETQYFGPGTRLLVL.

J is TRBJ2-1 and V is TRBV28, with D perhaps matching TRBD1 (5 bases). Germline loops: CDR1 MDHEN, CDR2 SYDVKM. Between the trimmed V and J ends, which lost 3 bases and 0 bases, there was a span of 9 bases. The CDR3 spans 15 residues. This CDR3 is CASSFQGISYNEQFF. The CDR3 DNA follows: TGTGCCAGCAGTTTCCAGGGAATCTCCTACAATGAGCAGTTCTTC.

The V call is TRBV27, the J call TRBJ1-1; D gene uncertain. The CDR3 is made up of 14 amino acids. V was clipped by 6 bases and J by 0 bases, with 11 bases between them. The germline V gene encodes CDR1 MNHEY and CDR2 SMNVEV (reference sequence). The CDR3 loop reads CASRKQLLNTEAFF. In DNA, the CDR3 is TGTGCCAGCAGGAAACAGCTTTTGAACACTGAAGCTTTCTTT.

The chain uses TRBV28 and TRBJ1-5; 7 nucleotides agree with TRBD1. Germline assignment: CDR1 MDHEN and CDR2 SYDVKM. Trimming took 5 bases from V and 5 from J; bases not matched to a gene: 9. The CDR3 has 15 amino acids. The CDR3 loop reads CASSGARQGYQPQHF. Here the CDR3 DNA reads TGTGCCAGCAGTGGGGCTCGACAGGGCTATCAGCCCCAGCATTTT.

The rearrangement uses TRBV19 and TRBJ2-1; D gene unclear. Germline assignment: CDR1 LNHDA and CDR2 SQIVND (reference sequence). The CDR3 totals 14 residues. V was cut by 3 bases and J by 6 bases, with 12 bases left in between. The chain's CDR3 is CASSMGQYGNEQFF. The CDR3 nucleotides read TGTGCCAGTAGTATGGGCCAGTATGGCAATGAGCAGTTCTTC.

The chain carries TRBV5-1 and TRBJ2-5; a weak D match, TRBD1 (5 bases). Looked up from germline, CDR1 is SGHRS and CDR2 is YFSETQ. The CDR3 runs to 14 residues. Trimming took 4 bases from V and 5 from J, leaving 15 bases between them. The CDR3 DNA sequence: TGCGCCAGCAGCCCCAGCCAGGGAAGTGAGACCCAGTACTTC. It is translated as CASSPSQGSETQYF.

This clone was picked up one time. CDR3 residues: CAWRNPRLAGTSYNEQFF. DNA of the CDR3: TGTGCCTGGAGAAACCCCCGGCTAGCGGGCACCTCCTACAATGAGCAGTTCTTC. The J gene is TRBJ2-1, the V gene TRBV30; 8 nucleotides agree with TRBD2. The CDR3 is 18 residues long. V trimming: 3 bases; J trimming: 0 bases; junction bases outside the gene matches: 13. Germline CDR1 is GTSNPN and CDR2 is SVGIG (reference sequence). Full variable domain (outside the CDR3, taken from reference TRBV30 and TRBJ2-1): SQTIHQWPATLVQPVGSPLSLECTVEGTSNPNLYWYRQAAGRGLQLLFYSVGIGQISSEVPQNLSASRPQDRQFILSSKKLLLSDSGFYLCAWRNPRLAGTSYNEQFFGPGTRLTVL.

The chain employs TRBV29-1 and TRBJ2-1; no clear D gene. The CDR3 has 12 amino acids. From germline, CDR1 is SQVTM and CDR2 ANQGSEA. Deletions cut 1 base from V and 6 bases from J, with 7 bases between. DNA for the CDR3: TGCAGCGTTGAAGCGGTAGCCAATGAGCAGTTCTTC. It is translated as CSVEAVANEQFF.

The chain uses TRBV5-1 and TRBJ1-1; D not certain. Germline V CDR1 and CDR2: SGHRS, YFSETQ. The CDR3 runs 13 residues. Trimming shortened V by 7 bases and J by 1 base, and 11 bases separated the two germline ends. The CDR3 loop reads CASLFGPNTEAFF. CDR3 in DNA: TGCGCCAGCCTTTTTGGGCCGAACACTGAAGCTTTCTTT.

V is TRBV6-1 and J is TRBJ1-1; D gene uncertain. Germline CDR1 is MNHNS and CDR2 is SASEGT. CDR3 length: 12 residues. V dropped 10 bases and J dropped 4 bases, with 13 bases sitting between them. This CDR3 reads CATQNGFTEAFF. CDR3 DNA sequence: TGTGCCACCCAAAACGGTTTCACTGAAGCTTTCTTT.

DNA of the CDR3: TGTGCCAGCAGCGTAGATTTGATCACGGGACAGGGGGCTTACACCGGGGAGCTGTTTTTT. This gives the protein CASSVDLITGQGAYTGELFF. V and J are TRBV9 and TRBJ2-2, with 12 bases aligning to TRBD1. Germline V gene lookup returns CDR1 SGDLS and CDR2 YYNGEE. CDR3 length: 20 residues. Trimming cost V 0 bases and J 3 bases; bases outside gene matches: 12.

The V and J genes are TRBV5-1 and TRBJ1-2; TRBD1 agrees at 9 bases. J was trimmed by 1 base and V by 1 base; bases with no gene match: 2. This CDR3 region has 15 residues. CDR1 is SGHRS, CDR2 YFSETQ, per germline. CDR3 sequence: CASSLTGGNNYGYTF. CDR3 sequence (DNA): TGCGCCAGCAGCTTGACAGGGGGCAATAACTATGGCTACACCTTC.

This chain connects TRBV9 to TRBJ2-7; no reliable D call. Trimming left V 0 bases short and J 0 bases short, with 10 bases between. Germline CDR1 and CDR2: SGDLS and YYNGEE. CDR3 length equals 15 residues. The CDR3: CASSVALGSSYEQYF. The CDR3 nucleotides read TGTGCCAGCAGCGTAGCTCTCGGTAGCTCCTACGAGCAGTACTTC.

The genes are TRBV27 and TRBJ2-7; 9 nucleotides agree with TRBD2. CDR1 and CDR2 from the germline V gene are MNHEY and SMNVEV (reference sequence). The V segment lost 5 bases and the J segment 2 bases; nucleotides outside the gene matches: 13. CDR3 length equals 17 residues. The CDR3 sequence is CASSQINIAGETYEQYF. CDR3 DNA: TGTGCCAGCAGTCAAATTAACATAGCGGGAGAGACCTACGAGCAGTACTTC.

This chain joins TRBV28 and TRBJ2-5, with 10 bases matching TRBD2. The germline V gene has CDR1 MDHEN and CDR2 SYDVKM. The CDR3 length is 14 residues. V lost 5 bases and J lost 5; bases outside the gene matches: 5. The CDR3 DNA reads as TGTGCCAGCAGTATAGCGGGGGGTGGGGAGACCCAGTACTTC. Its translation: CASSIAGGGETQYF. Combining the CDR3 with reference TRBV28 and TRBJ2-5 gives the whole variable domain DVKVTQSSRYLVKRTGEKVFLECVQDMDHENMFWYRQDPGLGLRLIYFSYDVKMKEKGDIPEGYSVSREKKERFSLILESASTNQTSMYLCASSIAGGGETQYFGPGTRLLVL.

V usage is TRBV4-1 and J usage is TRBJ2-1, with a tentative D call TRBD2 (5 bases). The CDR3 spans 19 residues. The germline CDR1 and CDR2 sequences are MGHRA and YSYEKL. The ends were cut back, 7 bases at V and 2 bases at J, with 27 bases in the middle. The CDR3 DNA follows: TGCGCCAGCACCCCCACTGAGGGCTCTCTAGGATCCACCTACAATGAGCAGTTCTTC. Encoded protein: CASTPTEGSLGSTYNEQFF.

The CDR3 nucleotides are TGTGCCAGCAGCGTAGGGGGGGACAGCTATGGCTACACCTTC. Its protein product is CASSVGGDSYGYTF. The rearrangement uses TRBV9 and TRBJ1-2; 7 bases line up with TRBD1. Germline V lookup: CDR1 SGDLS, CDR2 YYNGEE. This CDR3 region has 14 residues. V was clipped by 0 bases and J by 4 bases; unmatched bases: 3.

The gene calls are TRBV6-5 and TRBJ2-2; 11 bases map to TRBD1. Germline V CDR1 and CDR2: MNHEY, SVGAGI. The trim removed 5 bases at V and 6 bases at J, leaving 2 bases unmatched. The CDR3 covers 14 residues. The CDR3 sequence: CASSPGQGAGELFF. CDR3 nucleotides: TGTGCCAGCAGTCCGGGACAGGGGGCCGGGGAGCTGTTTTTT.